This TCR beta chain was sequenced in a study of a mutant IDH1 vaccine in newly diagnosed glioma. Across the study: Vaccine dosing followed radiotherapy by 4-6 weeks, or accompanied temozolomide cycles. Before enrollment, the patients had been treated with radiotherapy alone, temozolomide alone, or both together. Most of them had received both.

Details on this clone: Its antigen is as yet unknown.

CDR3 size: 14 residues. The germline V gene encodes CDR1 SGHRS and CDR2 YFSETQ. V was cut by 1 base and J by 3 bases, with 11 bases left in between. Time point meaning: week 5, during vaccination. With topical imiquimod, each dose of the vaccine consisted of 300 ug of mutant IDH1 20-mer peptide. Generated by immunoSEQ multiplex PCR, the TCRdb table keeps only in-frame clones and is missing some. In the table there are some 60,000 clones, more than 80% of which are singletons. Sequencing used PBMCs, obtained from a glioma patient whose treatment included an IDH1 peptide vaccine. The TCR originated in a woman aged 40-49 years with glioma. The chain joins TRBV5-1 to TRBJ2-7; D ambiguous. The CDR3 coding sequence is TGCGCCAGCAGCTTGTCAGGATATCTCTACGAGCAGTACTTC. Translation gives CASSLSGYLYEQYF. The whole variable domain, remainder taken from reference TRBV5-1 and TRBJ2-7, is KAGVTQTPRYLIKTRGQQVTLSCSPISGHRSVSWYQQTPGQGLQFLFEYFSETQRNKGNFPGRFSGRQFSNSRSEMNVSTLELGDSALYLCASSLSGYLYEQYFGPGTRLTVT.